These 14 T cell receptor beta chains share one sample of origin, sequenced in a study of CD8 T cells in ankylosing spondylitis. Points from the study as a whole: It appeared that ankylosing spondylitis blood was characterized by a TCR beta motif of several highly homologous variants.

These TCRs are of unknown antigen specificity. TCRdb analysed the 5' RACE reads with MiXCR anew, one entry per CDR3 protein. The sample lists hundreds of thousands of distinct CDR3 sequences, under 20% occurring once. Sequencing was performed on blood, either unsorted or a sorted T cell fraction (not recorded which). These receptors came from a male donor with ankylosing spondylitis.

The chain has TRBV29-1 and TRBJ2-3; tentatively, D is TRBD1 (6 bases). The ends were cut back, 7 bases at V and 3 bases at J, with 11 bases in the middle. This CDR3 region has 12 residues. Germline values: CDR1 SQVTM, CDR2 ANQGSEA. The CDR3 DNA follows: TGCAGCGCCTACAGGGATACAGATACGCAGTATTTT. It translates to CSAYRDTDTQYF.

This clonotype was recorded a few times. This chain uses TRBV6-2 or TRBV6-3 with TRBJ2-1; TRBD2 matches 9 bases. Germline V gene lookup returns CDR1 MNHEY and CDR2 SVGEGT. The CDR3 extends over 14 amino acids. V gave up 3 bases and J gave up 7 bases; unmatched junction bases: 4. The CDR3 sequence: CASSYSGSLNEQFF. Here the CDR3 DNA reads TGTGCCAGCAGTTATAGCGGGAGTCTAAATGAGCAGTTCTTC.

This clonotype was seen a few times. The chain joins TRBV9 to TRBJ2-6, with 12 positions matching TRBD2. CDR3 size: 19 residues. Germline V lookup: CDR1 SGDLS, CDR2 YYNGEE. After removal of 3 bases from V and 1 base from J, the junction contained 8 bases not matched to a gene. CDR3 region: CASSALTSGSKSGANVLTF. The CDR3 DNA reads TGTGCCAGCAGCGCCCTGACTAGCGGGAGTAAATCTGGGGCCAACGTCCTGACTTTC. The full variable domain, its missing parts supplied by reference TRBV9 and TRBJ2-6, is DSGVTQTPKHLITATGQRVTLRCSPRSGDLSVYWYQQSLDQGLQFLIQYYNGEERAKGNILERFSAQQFPDLHSELNLSSLELGDSALYFCASSALTSGSKSGANVLTFGAGSRLTVL.

This chain uses TRBV6-2 or TRBV6-3 with TRBJ2-3, with D perhaps matching TRBD2 (5 bases). The V end lost 6 bases, the J end lost 3 bases, and 16 bases lay between the germline ends. Looked up from germline, CDR1 is MNHEY and CDR2 is SVGEGT. This CDR3 has 15 amino acids. The CDR3 region has the DNA TGTGCCAGCAGCCCGGACTCCCCAGGAACAGATACGCAGTATTTT. It is translated as CASSPDSPGTDTQYF.

The chain uses TRBV5-1 and TRBJ1-3; D is ambiguous. Trimming stripped 0 bases from V and 0 bases from J, with 7 bases between. CDR3 size: 15 residues. Germline loops: CDR1 SGHRS, CDR2 YFSETQ. The CDR3 sequence is CASSLGLDSGNTIYF. CDR3 in DNA: TGCGCCAGCAGCTTGGGATTGGACTCTGGAAACACCATATATTTT.

This clonotype was seen ten or more times. The V call is TRBV12-3 or TRBV12-4, the J call TRBJ2-7; 7 bases align to TRBD1. J gave up 5 bases and V 5 bases, and 6 bases lay outside the gene matches. CDR3 length: 13 amino acids. CDR3 nucleotides: TGTGCCAGCAGTCCCGACAGGGATAACGAGCAGTACTTC. Its protein is CASSPDRDNEQYF.

This clonotype has just a few counts. The V gene is TRBV5-1, the J gene TRBJ2-3; the match to TRBD2 covers 14 bases. The CDR3 extends over 15 amino acids. J was trimmed by 5 bases and V by 3 bases; bases with no gene match: 2. Germline V gene lookup returns CDR1 SGHRS and CDR2 YFSETQ. CDR3 sequence reads: CASSWTSGGIDTQYF. DNA of the CDR3: TGCGCCAGCAGCTGGACTAGCGGGGGGATAGATACGCAGTATTTT.

The V gene is TRBV20-1, the J gene TRBJ2-6, with TRBD1 as a possible D gene (6 bases). This CDR3 is 15 amino acids long. From germline, CDR1 is DFQATT and CDR2 SNEGSKA (reference sequence). The V and J ends lost 4 bases and 0 bases respectively, with 10 bases between them. The DNA of the CDR3 is TGCAGTGCTATGGACAGCATCTCTGGGGCCAACGTCCTGACTTTC. Translated: CSAMDSISGANVLTF.

The gene calls are TRBV5-6 and TRBJ1-1, with 7 bases identical to TRBD1. Germline-derived CDR1 and CDR2 are SGHDT and YYEEEE. CDR3 size: 13 residues. After removal of 4 bases from V and 6 bases from J, the junction contained 6 bases not matched to a gene. The CDR3 DNA reads as TGTGCCAGCAGCCCGACAGGGTCCGCTGAAGCTTTCTTT. This sequence encodes CASSPTGSAEAFF.

V usage is TRBV6-5 and J usage is TRBJ2-1; D is undetermined. This CDR3 is 17 amino acids long. V dropped 0 bases and J dropped 5 bases, with 17 bases sitting between them. Germline V gives CDR1 MNHEY, CDR2 SVGAGI. The CDR3 nucleotides read TGTGCCAGCAGTTACTCGATAAACGCTGCGTCCCACAATGAGCAGTTCTTC. Protein sequence: CASSYSINAASHNEQFF.

This chain links TRBV12-3 or TRBV12-4 with TRBJ2-2; TRBD2 matches 8 bases. The J segment lost 5 bases and the V segment lost 5 bases, leaving 4 bases of the junction unmatched. The CDR3 runs 14 residues. The CDR3 DNA is TGTGCCAGCAGTCAGCGGGAGTTTACCGGGGAGCTGTTTTTT. The encoded protein is CASSQREFTGELFF.

This clonotype was detected only a few times. V gene TRBV20-1 combines with J gene TRBJ2-3; 8 bases fit TRBD2. J was trimmed by 2 bases and V by 6 bases; bases with no gene match: 4. The germline V gene has CDR1 DFQATT and CDR2 SNEGSKA (reference sequence). This CDR3 is 13 amino acids long. As DNA, the CDR3 is TGCAGTGCCAGCGGGGGAGTCACAGATACGCAGTATTTT. Its translation: CSASGGVTDTQYF.

In this sample, this clonotype turned up a few times. CDR3 sequence (DNA): TGTGCCAGCAGTTTATCAGCTACCGGGGAGCTGTTTTTT. It encodes CASSLSATGELFF. The chain has TRBV27 and TRBJ2-2; D is uncertain. V lost 0 bases to trimming and J lost 5 bases, with 4 bases between them. The CDR3 runs 13 residues. Germline CDR1 reads MNHEY; CDR2 reads SMNVEV (reference sequence).

There are a few counts of this clonotype. The chain is built from TRBV30 and TRBJ2-5; maybe TRBD2 (7 bases). Germline CDR1 and CDR2: GTSNPN and SVGIG (reference sequence). Trimming cost V 0 bases and J 4 bases, with 18 bases left between them. The CDR3 is made up of 16 amino acids. The CDR3, as DNA: TGTGCCTGGAGTGTAGAGACCGGGGGGCCGGGAGAGACCCAGTACTTC. This encodes CAWSVETGGPGETQYF.